Each of the 16 T cell receptor beta chains below was sequenced from the same sample in a study of OX40 agonist ivuxolimab in advanced cancers. The library was made by the immunoSEQ multiplex PCR assay. In its TCRdb copy, this immuneACCESS table keeps in-frame sequences only and misses some clones. Where compared with another copy, unresolved V genes explain less than half of these, and the others have no known cause. In this sample the table shows tens of thousands of clones, 84% of which occur a single time. The ten largest clonotypes hold over 0.55% of the sample. The sequences come from CD4+ or CD8+ T cells sorted from blood, collected in a trial of the OX40 agonist ivuxolimab. These receptors were collected from an adult with an advanced solid tumor such as melanoma, head and neck, liver or kidney cancer.

The chain couples TRBV5-4 to TRBJ1-1; TRBD1 matches 7 bases. After removal of 4 bases from V and 0 bases from J, the junction contained 6 bases not matched to a gene. The germline gives CDR1 SGHNT, CDR2 YYREEE (reference sequence). The CDR3 contains 15 residues. Here the CDR3 reads CASSPSGGMNTEAFF. The DNA for the CDR3 is TGTGCCAGCAGCCCCTCAGGGGGGATGAACACTGAAGCTTTCTTT.

The chain couples TRBV27 to TRBJ2-7; D may be TRBD2 (6 bases). V was pared by 5 bases and J by 3 bases, with 14 bases between. From germline, CDR1 is MNHEY and CDR2 SMNVEV (reference sequence). The length of the CDR3 is 14 residues. The CDR3: CASSRGRGLYEQYF. The DNA of the CDR3 is TGTGCCAGCAGTAGGGGACGGGGACTCTACGAGCAGTACTTC.

V and J are TRBV6-1 and TRBJ2-2; D may correspond to TRBD1 or TRBD2 (5 bases each). Germline-derived CDR1 and CDR2 are MNHNS and SASEGT. Deletions cut 9 bases from V and 6 bases from J, with 17 bases between. This CDR3 contains 14 residues. CDR3 DNA: TGTGCCAGTCGGGCGACACTAGGGGCCGGGGAGCTGTTTTTT. Encoded protein: CASRATLGAGELFF.

The rearrangement joins TRBV7-3 to TRBJ1-5; the D gene is possibly TRBD1 (6 bases). With 2 bases removed from V and 5 bases from J, the gap between germline ends came to 10 bases. CDR1 SGHTA and CDR2 FQGTGA come from the germline V gene. The CDR3 sequence is 14 residues long. The CDR3 loop reads CASSLLRGYQPQHF. CDR3 nucleotide sequence: TGTGCCAGCAGCTTACTCAGGGGATATCAGCCCCAGCATTTT.

This chain connects TRBV30 to TRBJ1-5, with D possibly TRBD1 on 5 matching bases. The CDR3 has 14 residues. Germline-derived CDR1 and CDR2 are GTSNPN and SVGIG (reference sequence). The V and J ends lost 7 bases and 3 bases respectively, with 16 bases between them. The CDR3 DNA is TGTGCCTCATCAGGGAGGGCCCCCAATCAGCCCCAGCATTTT. The encoded protein is CASSGRAPNQPQHF. Filled out from reference TRBV30 and TRBJ1-5, the complete variable domain reads SQTIHQWPATLVQPVGSPLSLECTVEGTSNPNLYWYRQAAGRGLQLLFYSVGIGQISSEVPQNLSASRPQDRQFILSSKKLLLSDSGFYLCASSGRAPNQPQHFGDGTRLSIL.

This clone was counted once. The genes are TRBV2 and TRBJ2-5; D not certain. V lost 4 bases and J 11 bases, leaving 17 bases between the germline ends. The CDR3 is made up of 13 amino acids. Germline loops: CDR1 SNHLY, CDR2 FYNNEI. The CDR3 DNA is TGTGCCAGCAGTGGGGCTCCCCATGTCCCGCAGTACTTC. It codes for CASSGAPHVPQYF.

The chain has TRBV15 and TRBJ2-3, with no clear D. The germline gives CDR1 LNHNV, CDR2 YYDKDF (reference sequence). The CDR3 loop spans 12 amino acids. V lost 5 bases to trimming and J lost 6 bases, with 9 bases between them. The CDR3 DNA reads as TGTGCCACCAGCTCGCGGTCGGATACGCAGTATTTT. Translation gives CATSSRSDTQYF.

This clone was recorded once. The chain couples TRBV7-9 to TRBJ1-3; possibly TRBD1 for D (5 bases). V was pared by 3 bases and J by 2 bases, with 11 bases between. This CDR3 region has 15 residues. CDR1 is SEHNR, CDR2 FQNEAQ, per germline (reference sequence). CDR3 coding DNA: TGTGCCAGCAGCTTGTCGGGGCAGACTGGAAACACCATATATTTT. It codes for CASSLSGQTGNTIYF.

This clone was observed a handful of times. The chain uses TRBV11-2 and TRBJ1-1; D is unresolved. The CDR3 extends over 12 amino acids. Germline values: CDR1 SGHAT, CDR2 FQNNGV. Deletions cut 10 bases from V and 1 base from J, with 10 bases between. Here the CDR3 DNA reads TGTGCCACCCGGGCGAGGAACACTGAAGCTTTCTTT. Translating gives CATRARNTEAFF.

The rearrangement joins TRBV10-3 to TRBJ2-6; 8 nucleotides agree with TRBD1. Germline loops: CDR1 ENHRY, CDR2 SYGVKD. The CDR3 consists of 16 residues. V dropped 4 bases and J dropped 2; count of bases not matched to a gene: 4. CDR3 bases: TGTGCCATCAGTGGGCAGGGGGCGGCTGGGGCCAACGTCCTGACTTTC. Its translation: CAISGQGAAGANVLTF.

V usage is TRBV4-2 and J usage is TRBJ2-3; weak D call: TRBD2 (5 bases). Germline CDR1 LGHNA, CDR2 YNFKEQ. Trimming removed 2 bases from V and 5 bases from J, with 11 bases in between. The CDR3 loop spans 14 amino acids. The CDR3 is CASSQLREGDTQYF. The CDR3 bases are TGTGCCAGCAGCCAATTGAGGGAAGGAGATACGCAGTATTTT.

The rearrangement links TRBV7-8 to TRBJ1-5; weak D call: TRBD1 (6 bases). Looked up from germline, CDR1 is SGHVS and CDR2 is FQNEAQ. This CDR3 comprises 15 residues. The V and J ends lost 5 bases and 3 bases respectively, with 14 bases between them. CDR3 protein: CASSPFTGNNQPQHF. For the CDR3, the DNA is TGTGCCAGCAGCCCTTTTACAGGGAACAATCAGCCCCAGCATTTT.

This clone was seen a handful of times. The V call is TRBV19, the J call TRBJ1-5, with 9 bases aligning to TRBD1. V gave up 5 bases and J gave up 3 bases; unmatched junction bases: 11. The CDR3 loop spans 17 amino acids. Germline CDR1 reads LNHDA; CDR2 reads SQIVND (reference sequence). CDR3 sequence (DNA): TGTGCCAGTAGTTCCCTGCCGGGACAGGGATACAATCAGCCCCAGCATTTT. Amino acid sequence: CASSSLPGQGYNQPQHF.

The V call is TRBV5-6, the J call TRBJ2-3; D possibly uses TRBD1 or TRBD2 (5 bases each). The CDR3 has 13 amino acids. Trimming took 6 bases from V and 8 from J, leaving 16 bases between them. The V gene's germline CDR1 is SGHDT and CDR2 YYEEEE. The CDR3 loop reads CASNVDSGTTQYF. CDR3 DNA: TGTGCCAGCAACGTCGATTCCGGGACTACGCAGTATTTT.

With respect to this clone: Other nucleotide sequences from this sample produce the same CDR3. This rearrangement joins TRBV7-2 to TRBJ2-7; tentative D call: TRBD1 (5 bases). The CDR3 contains 16 residues. Looked up from germline, CDR1 is SGHTA and CDR2 is FQGNSA. V shed 1 base and J shed 3 bases, with 16 bases lying between them. The CDR3 region has the DNA TGTGCCAGCAGCTTAGAAGGGGCTTCAGGCAGCTACGAGCAGTACTTC. Protein: CASSLEGASGSYEQYF.

This chain links TRBV5-1 with TRBJ2-5; D ambiguous. CDR1 is SGHRS, CDR2 YFSETQ, per germline. V lost 0 bases and J 2 bases, leaving 11 bases between the germline ends. This CDR3 is 15 amino acids long. CDR3 sequence (DNA): TGCGCCAGCAGCTTGGGGCTAGTGGTACAAGAGACCCAGTACTTC. It translates to CASSLGLVVQETQYF.